Listed below are T cell receptor beta chains from one sample, sequenced in a study of T cell responses to AZD1222 COVID-19 vaccine. Clones were read by immunoSEQ multiplex PCR, and TCRdb kept only the in-frame ones, dropping some. The sample holds fewer than 200,000 clones, approximately 86% seen once. Sequencing was performed on peripheral blood, taken 28 days after the second AZD1222 dose. The source is an adult who received the AZD1222 COVID-19 vaccine. The CDR3 runs from the conserved cysteine through the conserved F or W. The D gene is left open where the match is weak. Clone size, where shown, is once, few, many, or a class for clones that have expanded.

size	D	V	J	DNA	CDR3
.	.	TRBV6-6	TRBJ1-1	TGTGCCAGCAGTCGGGGCTTGGGCACTGAAGCTTTCTTT	CASSRGLGTEAFF
.	.	TRBV4-1	TRBJ1-4	TGCGCCAGCAGCCAAGCGTTCGTGGAAAAACTGTTTTTT	CASSQAFVEKLFF
.	.	TRBV3-1/TRBV3-2	TRBJ1-2	TGTGCCAGCAGCCTTAGGACAGTTCCGTTGGGCTACACCTTC	CASSLRTVPLGYTF
.	.	TRBV15	TRBJ1-2	TGTGCCACCAGCAGAGGGGCTGACGGGGCTTTAATTGGCTACACCTTC	CATSRGADGALIGYTF
.	.	TRBV3-1/TRBV3-2	TRBJ1-1	TGTGCCAGCAGCCTGAAAATGAGCACTGAAGCTTTCTTT	CASSLKMSTEAFF
.	.	TRBV3-1/TRBV3-2	TRBJ2-7	TGTGCCAGCAGCCCCCCTTCCGGGGGAGACGAGCAGTACTTC	CASSPPSGGDEQYF
.	TRBD2	TRBV7-2	TRBJ2-3	TGTGCCAGCAGCTTGGGACTATCCACAGATACGCAGTATTTT	CASSLGLSTDTQYF
once	.	TRBV6-2/TRBV6-3	TRBJ1-1	TGTGCCAGCAGCCAACCAGGGTCCGGGACTGAAGCTTTCTTT	CASSQPGSGTEAFF
.	.	TRBV18	TRBJ2-2	TGTGCCAGCTCACCCTTGCGGGGAAACACCGGGGAGCTGTTTTTT	CASSPLRGNTGELFF
.	TRBD2	TRBV11-1	TRBJ2-1	TGTGCCAGCAGCCCCGGACTAGGAAGGTATGAGCAGTTCTTC	CASSPGLGRYEQFF
.	.	TRBV6-5	TRBJ2-1	TGTGCCAGCAGTTACTCCCTAGCGCGGACCTACAATGAGCAGTTCTTC	CASSYSLARTYNEQFF
.	.	TRBV19	TRBJ2-1	TGTGCCAGTAGTACCCGGGGGCCGGCCTACAATGAGCAGTTCTTC	CASSTRGPAYNEQFF
.	.	TRBV11-3	TRBJ2-7	TGTGCCAGCAGCTCCACTACTACCTACGAGCAGTACTTC	CASSSTTTYEQYF
.	.	TRBV28	TRBJ1-5	TGTGCCAGCAGTTGGGGTAGCAATCAGCCCCAGCATTTT	CASSWGSNQPQHF
.	.	TRBV4-3	TRBJ1-5	TGCGCCAGCAGCCTCGGTCGCGACCAGCCCCAGCATTTT	CASSLGRDQPQHF
.	.	TRBV30	TRBJ2-5	TGTGCCTGGAGAGGGGTACAAGAGACCCAGTACTTC	CAWRGVQETQYF
.	.	TRBV6-1	TRBJ1-2	TGTGCCAGCTTTTTTGCAGGGAGAGGCTACACCTTC	CASFFAGRGYTF
.	.	TRBV15	TRBJ1-3	TGTGCCACCAGTACCTTCCGGGGGGCGGGAAACACCATATATTTT	CATSTFRGAGNTIYF
.	TRBD1	TRBV7-3	TRBJ1-2	TGTGCCAGCAGCTTAGTCGCTGGACAGGGGAACTATGGCTACACCTTC	CASSLVAGQGNYGYTF
.	.	TRBV7-2	TRBJ2-5	TGTGCCAGCAGCTTAGAACTCGCACAAGAGACCCAGTACTTC	CASSLELAQETQYF
.	TRBD1	TRBV30	TRBJ2-7	TGTGCCTGGAGCCAGGGGGTTCTCTACGAGCAGTACTTC	CAWSQGVLYEQYF
.	.	TRBV5-1	TRBJ1-2	TGCGCCAGCAGCTTGGTCCAGTCTTATGGCTACACCTTC	CASSLVQSYGYTF
.	.	TRBV7-8	TRBJ1-1	TGTGCCAGCAGCCGGGACCGTTGGGGAGCTTTCTTT	CASSRDRWGAFF
.	.	TRBV29-1	TRBJ2-5	TGCAGCGGGGCCTATCCCCCGGGGACCCAGTACTTC	CSGAYPPGTQYF
.	.	TRBV6-5	TRBJ1-6	TGTGCCAGCAGTTCTTTAAATAATTCACCCCTCCACTTT	CASSSLNNSPLHF
.	TRBD2	TRBV24-1	TRBJ2-3	TGTGCCACCAGTGACCCCGGGACTAGCGGGGGAGCCCGGCCAGATACGCAGTATTTT	CATSDPGTSGGARPDTQYF
.	.	TRBV9	TRBJ1-6	TGTGCCAGCAGCGTAGCTACAAATTCACCCCTCCACTTT	CASSVATNSPLHF
.	.	TRBV15	TRBJ2-5	TGTGCCACCAGCCCCCGAGGTTCCGGTGCAGAGACCCAGTACTTC	CATSPRGSGAETQYF
.	TRBD2	TRBV4-1	TRBJ2-3	TGCGCCAGCAGCGCTCCCACAGCGGGGGGCACAGATACGCAGTATTTT	CASSAPTAGGTDTQYF
.	TRBD1	TRBV19	TRBJ1-1	TGTGCCAGTAGTTCCCGCATAAACAGGGGAGGCACTGAAGCTTTCTTT	CASSSRINRGGTEAFF
.	.	TRBV9	TRBJ1-5	TGTGCCAGCAGCGTAGCCAGGGGCAATCAGCCCCAGCATTTT	CASSVARGNQPQHF
.	.	TRBV5-4	TRBJ1-2	TGTGCCAGCAGCTTGGGAGGCTATGGCTACACCTTC	CASSLGGYGYTF
.	.	TRBV24-1	TRBJ1-2	TGTGCCACCAGTGACGGTACGGGAGGCTACACCTTC	CATSDGTGGYTF
.	.	TRBV9	TRBJ2-7	TGTGCCAGCAGCGTAGGAAAGGGGTTAGAGAACTCCTACGAGCAGTACTTC	CASSVGKGLENSYEQYF
.	TRBD2	TRBV9	TRBJ2-7	TGTGCCAGCAGCGTTAGGACTAGCGCCTACGAGCAGTACTTC	CASSVRTSAYEQYF
.	TRBD1	TRBV19	TRBJ1-6	TGTGCCAGTACTGCAGGGGGCCTAGATTCACCCCTCCACTTT	CASTAGGLDSPLHF
.	.	TRBV20-1	TRBJ2-7	TGCAGTGCTAGTGGGCCGACAGGAGTAGCCTACGAGCAGTACTTC	CSASGPTGVAYEQYF
.	.	TRBV7-2	TRBJ1-1	TGTGCCAGCAGCTTACTAACGACATTGACGAACACTGAAGCTTTCTTT	CASSLLTTLTNTEAFF
.	.	TRBV6-5	TRBJ2-3	TGTGCCAGCAGTTTCGCTGGGGGGTCCGATACGCAGTATTTT	CASSFAGGSDTQYF
.	TRBD2	TRBV5-4	TRBJ2-1	TGTGCCAGCAGCTCCAAATCTAGCGGGGGGTACAATGAGCAGTTCTTC	CASSSKSSGGYNEQFF
.	.	TRBV5-1	TRBJ2-7	TGCGCCAGCAGCTGGGACATCGGAGCCTACGAGCAGTACTTC	CASSWDIGAYEQYF
.	.	TRBV27	TRBJ2-7	TGTGCCAGCAGTTTATTTGCAGGGTCCTACGAGCAGTACTTC	CASSLFAGSYEQYF
.	.	TRBV10-3	TRBJ2-5	TGTGCCATCAGTGAGGTGATTGGGGAGGAGACCCAGTACTTC	CAISEVIGEETQYF
.	.	TRBV7-9	TRBJ2-1	TGTGCCAGCAGCTTAGCCGGGACAAACAATGAGCAGTTCTTC	CASSLAGTNNEQFF
.	.	TRBV3-1/TRBV3-2	TRBJ1-5	TGTGCCAGCAGCCAAGATGGGACCGCCACGGAGCCCCAGCATTTT	CASSQDGTATEPQHF
.	TRBD1	TRBV28	TRBJ1-5	TGTGCCAGCGGGGCGGACAGGGGGCATCAGCCCCAGCATTTT	CASGADRGHQPQHF
once	TRBD1	TRBV6-2/TRBV6-3	TRBJ2-1	TGTGCCAGCAGACCTCCACACAGGGGGCGAAGCAATGAGCAGTTCTTC	CASRPPHRGRSNEQFF
once	.	TRBV4-1	TRBJ1-5	TGCGCCAGCAGCCAAGACCTACCCCGCAATCAGCCCCAGCATTTT	CASSQDLPRNQPQHF
.	.	TRBV3-1/TRBV3-2	TRBJ2-3	TGTGCCAGCAGCCAAGATCTTGGTGGGCCTAGCACAGATACGCAGTATTTT	CASSQDLGGPSTDTQYF